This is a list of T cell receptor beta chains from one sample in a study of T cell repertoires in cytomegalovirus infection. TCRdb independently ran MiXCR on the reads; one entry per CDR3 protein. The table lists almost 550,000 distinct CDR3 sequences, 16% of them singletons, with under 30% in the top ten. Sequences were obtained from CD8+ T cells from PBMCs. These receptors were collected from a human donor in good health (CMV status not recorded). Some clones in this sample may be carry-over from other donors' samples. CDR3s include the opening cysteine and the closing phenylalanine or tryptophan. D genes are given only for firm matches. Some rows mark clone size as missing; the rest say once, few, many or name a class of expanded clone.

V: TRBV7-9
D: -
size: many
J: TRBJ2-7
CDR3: CASSLGSRDLTYEQYF
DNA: TGTGCCAGCAGCTTAGGATCGAGGGACCTTACCTACGAGCAGTACTTC

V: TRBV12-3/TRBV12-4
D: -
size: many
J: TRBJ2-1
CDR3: CASNRGGISSYNEQFF
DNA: TGTGCCAGCAACCGAGGGGGGATTAGCTCCTACAATGAGCAGTTCTTC

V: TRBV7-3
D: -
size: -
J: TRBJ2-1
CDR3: CASSLGDGGYNEQFF
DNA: TGTGCCAGCAGCTTGGGGGACGGCGGCTACAATGAGCAGTTCTTC

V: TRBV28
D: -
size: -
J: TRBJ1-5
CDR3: CASSHGKQPQHF
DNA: TGTGCCAGCAGTCACGGCAAGCAGCCCCAGCATTTT

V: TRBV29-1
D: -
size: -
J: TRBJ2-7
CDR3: CSVESDTSYEQYF
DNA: TGCAGCGTTGAATCGGACACCTCCTACGAGCAGTACTTC

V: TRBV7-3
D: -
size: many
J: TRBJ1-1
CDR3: CASSSTGNLNTEAFF
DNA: TGTGCCAGCAGCTCCACCGGCAATTTGAACACTGAAGCTTTCTTT

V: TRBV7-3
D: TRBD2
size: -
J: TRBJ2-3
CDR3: CASSSGLAGGGGDTQYF
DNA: TGTGCCAGCAGCTCCGGACTAGCGGGGGGCGGGGGAGATACGCAGTATTTT

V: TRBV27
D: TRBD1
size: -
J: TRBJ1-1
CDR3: CASSTPQRQGGTAEAFF
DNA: TGTGCCAGCAGTACCCCCCAGAGACAGGGGGGTACGGCTGAAGCTTTCTTT

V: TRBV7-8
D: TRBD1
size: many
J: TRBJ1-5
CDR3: CASSSTGTGSQPQHF
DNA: TGTGCCAGCAGCTCTACCGGGACAGGGAGTCAGCCCCAGCATTTT

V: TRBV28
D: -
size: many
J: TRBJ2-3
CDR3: CASSLSRLDGETDTQYF
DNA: TGTGCCAGCAGTTTATCCAGGCTGGATGGCGAAACAGATACGCAGTATTTT

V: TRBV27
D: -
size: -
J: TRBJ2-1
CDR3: CASSPVLGADYEQFF
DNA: TGTGCCAGCAGCCCCGTTCTAGGGGCCGACTATGAGCAGTTCTTC

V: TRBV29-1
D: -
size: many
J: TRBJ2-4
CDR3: CSVEMDRPHIQYF
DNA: TGCAGCGTTGAAATGGATAGGCCCCACATTCAGTACTTC

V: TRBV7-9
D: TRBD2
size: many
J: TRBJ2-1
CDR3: CASSYPTSEHPNEQFF
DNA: TGTGCCAGCAGCTACCCTACTAGCGAACACCCCAATGAGCAGTTCTTC

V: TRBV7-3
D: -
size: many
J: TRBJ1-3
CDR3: CASSLTMGNTIYF
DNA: TGTGCCAGCAGCTTAACGATGGGAAACACCATATATTTT

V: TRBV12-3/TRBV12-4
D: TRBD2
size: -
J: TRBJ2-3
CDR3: CASSAGGPLYTDTQYF
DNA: TGTGCCAGCAGCGCGGGAGGACCGTTATACACAGATACGCAGTATTTT

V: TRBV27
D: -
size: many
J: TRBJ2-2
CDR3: CASSFAGREVPNTGELFF
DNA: TGTGCCAGCAGTTTTGCGGGCAGGGAGGTCCCGAACACCGGGGAGCTGTTTTTT

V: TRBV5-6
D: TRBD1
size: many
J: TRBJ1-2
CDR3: CASSPGQGARGYTF
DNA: TGTGCCAGCAGCCCGGGACAGGGGGCGCGGGGCTACACCTTC

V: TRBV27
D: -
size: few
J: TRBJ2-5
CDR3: CASTPRQTQGGETQYF
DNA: TGTGCCAGCACCCCCCGGCAGACCCAGGGAGGAGAGACCCAGTACTTC

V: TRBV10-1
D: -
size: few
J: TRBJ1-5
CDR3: CASSEDLDQPQHF
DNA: TGCGCCAGCAGTGAGGATCTTGATCAGCCCCAGCATTTT

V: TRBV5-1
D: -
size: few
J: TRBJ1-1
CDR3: CASRPGIPNTEAFF
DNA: TGCGCCAGCAGACCCGGGATCCCGAACACTGAAGCTTTCTTT

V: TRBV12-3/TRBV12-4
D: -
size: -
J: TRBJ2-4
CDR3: CASSSGKNIQYF
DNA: TGTGCCAGCAGTTCTGGGAAAAACATTCAGTACTTC

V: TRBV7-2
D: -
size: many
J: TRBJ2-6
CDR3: CASSQDGVRSGANVLTF
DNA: TGTGCCAGCAGCCAAGACGGGGTCCGCTCTGGGGCCAACGTCCTGACTTTC

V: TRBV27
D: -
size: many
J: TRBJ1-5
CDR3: CASSFKSTIDQPQHF
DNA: TGTGCCAGCAGTTTCAAATCAACAATTGATCAGCCCCAGCATTTT

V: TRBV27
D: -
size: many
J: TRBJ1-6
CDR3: CASSLSGSNSPLHF
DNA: TGTGCCAGCAGTTTATCAGGGAGTAATTCACCCCTCCACTTT

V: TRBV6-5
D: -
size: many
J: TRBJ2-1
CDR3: CASSYSGPAVNEQFF
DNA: TGTGCCAGCAGTTACTCTGGGCCGGCCGTCAATGAGCAGTTCTTC

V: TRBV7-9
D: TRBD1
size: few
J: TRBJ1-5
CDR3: CASSPEGGFSQPQHF
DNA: TGTGCCAGCAGCCCTGAAGGGGGCTTCAGTCAGCCCCAGCATTTT

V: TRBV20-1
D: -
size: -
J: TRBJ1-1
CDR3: CSASGGWVTEAFF
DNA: TGCAGTGCTAGTGGGGGCTGGGTTACTGAAGCTTTCTTT

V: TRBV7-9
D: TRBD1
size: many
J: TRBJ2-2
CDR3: CASSSWTGGGQNTGELFF
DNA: TGTGCCAGCAGCTCCTGGACAGGCGGTGGGCAAAACACCGGGGAGCTGTTTTTT

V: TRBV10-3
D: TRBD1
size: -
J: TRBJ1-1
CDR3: CAISEPGIDRVNTEAFF
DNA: TGTGCCATCAGTGAGCCGGGGATCGACAGGGTGAACACTGAAGCTTTCTTT

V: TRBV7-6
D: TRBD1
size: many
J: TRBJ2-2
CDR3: CASSYPGGTGFPGELFF
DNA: TGTGCCAGCAGCTACCCCGGGGGGACAGGGTTCCCCGGGGAGCTGTTTTTT

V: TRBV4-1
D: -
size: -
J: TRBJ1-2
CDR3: CASSQDGPVGGYTF
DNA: TGCGCCAGCAGCCAAGACGGCCCGGTCGGAGGCTACACCTTC

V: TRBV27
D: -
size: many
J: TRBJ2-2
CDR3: CASSVAKTGGYGELFF
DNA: TGTGCCAGCAGCGTTGCAAAGACAGGAGGGTACGGGGAGCTGTTTTTT

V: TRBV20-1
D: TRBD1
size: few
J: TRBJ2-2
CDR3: CSAEGASTGELFF
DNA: TGCAGTGCAGAGGGGGCGAGCACCGGGGAGCTGTTTTTT

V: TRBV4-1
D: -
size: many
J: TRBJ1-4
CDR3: CASSLPVEHLGGKLFF
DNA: TGCGCCAGCAGCCTCCCCGTGGAGCATCTAGGGGGAAAACTGTTTTTT

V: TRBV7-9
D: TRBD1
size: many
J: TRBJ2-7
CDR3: CASSLTGAASYEQYF
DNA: TGTGCCAGCAGCCTTACAGGGGCCGCTTCCTACGAGCAGTACTTC

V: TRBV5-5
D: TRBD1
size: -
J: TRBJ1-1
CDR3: CASSLNRGAFF
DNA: TGTGCCAGCAGCCTAAACAGGGGAGCTTTCTTT

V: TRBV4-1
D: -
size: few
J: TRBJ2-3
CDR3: CASSQAWASGSKDF
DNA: -

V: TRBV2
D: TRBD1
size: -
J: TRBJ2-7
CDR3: CVPGQGIYEQYF
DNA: TGTGTTCCGGGACAGGGGATTTACGAGCAGTACTTC

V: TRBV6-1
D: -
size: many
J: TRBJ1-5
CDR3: CASSQGQGQPQHF
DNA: TGTGCCAGCAGCCAGGGACAAGGTCAGCCCCAGCATTTT

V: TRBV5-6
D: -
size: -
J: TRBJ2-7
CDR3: CASSLDPGSYEQYF
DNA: TGTGCCAGCAGCTTGGATCCGGGGTCCTACGAGCAGTACTTC

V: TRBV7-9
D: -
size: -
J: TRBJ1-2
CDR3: CASSLVGRDIHGYTF
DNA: TGTGCCAGCAGCTTAGTCGGCCGGGACATACATGGCTACACCTTC